This T cell receptor (beta chain) originates from a study of OX40 agonist ivuxolimab in advanced cancers. Looking at the study overall: Ivuxolimab, an antibody that agonizes OX40 (CD134), was administered to the patients. Study-wide findings and caveats: Partial responders receiving 0.1-3.0 mg/kg showed among the lowest clonal expansion.

Germline CDR1 reads SGHDT; CDR2 reads YYEEEE. V was cut by 0 bases and J by 2 bases, with 14 bases left in between. The CDR3 consists of 17 residues. Remarks on this clone: Its antigen is as yet unknown.

This table comes from immunoSEQ multiplex PCR, and its TCRdb copy is limited to in-frame clones, with some not included. Among over 45,000 clones listed, more than 85% were seen once. The chain carries TRBV5-6 and TRBJ2-2; a possible D gene is TRBD2 (5 bases). The starting material was CD4+ or CD8+ T cells sorted from blood, obtained in a trial of the OX40 agonist ivuxolimab. The receptor was derived from an adult with an advanced solid tumor such as melanoma, head and neck, liver or kidney cancer. The CDR3 DNA reads TGTGCCAGCAGCTTGGTCGGGGTCAGGATAAACACCGGGGAGCTGTTTTTT. Its protein is CASSLVGVRINTGELFF.